Listed below are T cell receptor beta chains from one sample, sequenced in a study of OX40 agonist ivuxolimab in advanced cancers. This table comes from immunoSEQ multiplex PCR, and its TCRdb copy is limited to in-frame clones, with some not included. Of approximately 19,000 clones listed, 88% are singletons. Here the sequenced sample was CD4+ or CD8+ T cells sorted from blood, taken in a trial of the OX40 agonist ivuxolimab. The receptors originated from an adult with an advanced solid tumor such as melanoma, head and neck, liver or kidney cancer. Each CDR3 is given with its conserved first and last residue. D genes are given only for firm matches. The size of a clone is reported for some rows only, either as once, few or many, or as a class for expanded clones.

NA,NA,TRBV27,TRBJ2-6,CASSGVPSGANVLTF,TGTGCCAGCAGCGGGGTTCCCTCTGGGGCCAACGTCCTGACTTTC
NA,NA,TRBV21-1,TRBJ2-3,CASSCRLAGPRGTDTQYF,TGTGCCAGCAGCTGTAGGCTAGCGGGACCGCGGGGCACAGATACGCAGTATTTT
NA,once,TRBV7-2,TRBJ2-7,CASSLSRRGQHYEQYF,TGTGCCAGCAGCTTAAGTCGTAGAGGGCAACACTACGAGCAGTACTTC
NA,NA,TRBV7-7,TRBJ2-5,CASSRDRQETQYF,TGTGCCAGCAGCCGAGACAGGCAAGAGACCCAGTACTTC
NA,NA,TRBV15,TRBJ2-1,CATSRDDTGRNEQFF,TGTGCCACCAGCAGAGATGACACCGGGCGGAATGAGCAGTTCTTC
NA,NA,TRBV2,TRBJ1-5,CASSDFLLNGNQPQHF,TGTGCCAGCAGTGACTTTCTGCTTAATGGCAATCAGCCCCAGCATTTT
NA,NA,TRBV30,TRBJ1-2,CAWSWSGDYGYTF,TGTGCCTGGAGTTGGAGTGGTGACTATGGCTACACCTTC
NA,NA,TRBV7-9,TRBJ2-1,CASRLDGQPNEQFF,TGTGCCAGCAGGCTAGACGGACAGCCCAATGAGCAGTTCTTC
NA,NA,TRBV2,TRBJ2-4,CATITRRGTKNIQYF,TGTGCCACCATAACTAGGCGAGGAACCAAAAACATTCAGTACTTC
NA,NA,TRBV9,TRBJ2-7,CASSVEADTYEQYF,TGTGCCAGCAGCGTAGAGGCGGATACCTACGAGCAGTACTTC
NA,NA,TRBV27,TRBJ1-1,CASSFGGGNTEAFF,TGTGCCAGCAGTTTTGGGGGCGGAAACACTGAAGCTTTCTTT
TRBD1,once,TRBV4-1,TRBJ2-3,CASSHEGQGISDTQYF,TGCGCCAGCAGCCATGAGGGACAGGGTATTTCAGATACGCAGTATTTT
NA,NA,TRBV21-1,TRBJ2-2,CASSKLPRLNTGELFF,TGTGCCAGCAGCAAACTACCAAGGCTGAACACCGGGGAGCTGTTTTTT
TRBD2,NA,TRBV18,TRBJ2-1,CASSPTRDRLAGLNEQFF,TGTGCCAGCTCACCTACCCGGGATAGACTAGCGGGGCTCAATGAGCAGTTCTTC
NA,few,TRBV5-4,TRBJ2-7,CASSLDGTYEQYF,TGTGCCAGCAGCTTGGACGGGACCTACGAGCAGTACTTC
NA,NA,TRBV4-1,TRBJ2-7,CASSQGEGTGSYEQYF,TGCGCCAGCAGCCAAGGTGAAGGGACGGGTTCCTACGAGCAGTACTTC
NA,NA,TRBV7-9,TRBJ2-2,CASSTPLGAHTGELFF,TGTGCCAGCAGCACCCCCTTAGGGGCGCACACCGGGGAGCTGTTTTTT
NA,NA,TRBV9,TRBJ2-1,CASSPGLPPYNEQFF,TGTGCCAGCAGCCCGGGACTCCCCCCCTACAATGAGCAGTTCTTC
NA,NA,TRBV9,TRBJ1-6,CASSVEGVGAPLHF,TGTGCCAGCAGCGTAGAAGGGGTTGGTGCACCCCTCCACTTT
NA,NA,TRBV27,TRBJ1-2,CASSLYGEAVYGYTF,TGTGCCAGCAGTTTATATGGGGAAGCGGTCTATGGCTACACCTTC
TRBD1,once,TRBV10-3,TRBJ2-7,CAISESLDRDHEQYF,TGTGCCATCAGTGAGTCGCTCGACAGGGACCACGAGCAGTACTTC
NA,NA,TRBV6-1,TRBJ1-6,CASNGSPLHF,TGTGCCAGCAACGGGTCACCCCTCCACTTT
NA,NA,TRBV11-2,TRBJ1-4,CASSSSGEVGFEKLFF,TGTGCCAGCAGCTCGTCTGGCGAAGTAGGATTCGAAAAACTGTTTTTT
TRBD1,NA,TRBV27,TRBJ1-1,CASKPGTGITEAFF,TGTGCCAGCAAACCAGGGACAGGGATCACTGAAGCTTTCTTT
NA,NA,TRBV30,TRBJ1-2,CAWTQGGVGGYTF,TGTGCCTGGACTCAGGGAGGTGTGGGAGGCTACACCTTC
NA,NA,TRBV5-1,TRBJ2-7,CASSLVDSLLEQYF,TGCGCCAGCAGCTTGGTGGACAGCCTATTAGAGCAGTACTTC
NA,NA,TRBV7-9,TRBJ1-1,CASSLFAGGAGNTEAFF,TGTGCCAGCAGCTTATTTGCCGGGGGGGCAGGGAACACTGAAGCTTTCTTT
TRBD1,NA,TRBV14,TRBJ1-2,CASSPSGQGVINYGYTF,TGTGCCAGCAGCCCCAGCGGACAGGGGGTAATTAACTATGGCTACACCTTC
NA,NA,TRBV10-3,TRBJ1-2,CAIRNAEFNYGYTF,TGTGCCATCAGGAACGCAGAGTTTAACTATGGCTACACCTTC
NA,NA,TRBV7-9,TRBJ2-7,CASSLSGGNYEQYF,TGTGCCAGCAGCCTTTCGGGCGGAAACTACGAGCAGTACTTC
TRBD2,NA,TRBV19,TRBJ2-7,CASSAVAGSSYEQYF,TGTGCCAGTAGCGCCGTAGCGGGAAGCTCCTACGAGCAGTACTTC
TRBD1,NA,TRBV15,TRBJ2-7,CATSPEVRGLSYEQYF,TGTGCCACCAGCCCGGAGGTTAGGGGGCTATCCTACGAGCAGTACTTC
NA,NA,TRBV15,TRBJ2-7,CATSRARSYEQYF,TGTGCCACCAGCAGAGCCCGGTCCTACGAGCAGTACTTC
TRBD1,NA,TRBV4-1,TRBJ1-1,CASSLSRQGMNTEAFF,TGCGCCAGCAGCCTAAGCAGACAGGGGATGAACACTGAAGCTTTCTTT
NA,NA,TRBV12-5,TRBJ2-3,CASVGPLVEQGPGGTDTQYF,TGTGCTAGTGTTGGGCCCCTTGTTGAACAGGGGCCGGGGGGGACAGATACGCAGTATTTT
NA,medium-sized,TRBV4-2,TRBJ2-6,CASSPPEAANVLTF,TGTGCCAGCAGCCCCCCGGAAGCGGCCAACGTCCTGACTTTC
NA,NA,TRBV7-9,TRBJ1-5,CASSLGSEQHF,TGTGCCAGCAGCTTAGGGTCGGAACAGCATTTT
TRBD1,few,TRBV30,TRBJ1-1,CAWSWTGGVTEAFF,TGTGCCTGGAGTTGGACAGGGGGCGTCACTGAAGCTTTCTTT